This paragraph covers one T cell receptor beta chain sequence. Its target is not known. These data belong to a study of a mutant IDH1 vaccine in newly diagnosed glioma. In the study overall: Vaccination began 4-6 weeks post radiotherapy alone, or with temozolomide cycles. Patients got radiotherapy, temozolomide, or both beforehand, and most got both.

Assay used: immunoSEQ multiplex PCR; TCRdb lists only in-frame clones, some missing. Among tens of thousands of clones listed, roughly 80% were seen once. Documented time point: week 23, last vaccination. Doses comprised 300 ug of mutant IDH1 20-mer peptide each, plus topical imiquimod. The astrocytomas were IDH1-mutant, ATRX-negative, and WHO grade 3 or 4. Broader study findings: It was around 93% of patients that developed vaccine-induced immune responses.

V was shortened by 0 bases and J by 4 bases, with 9 bases between the two germline ends. CDR1 LGHNA and CDR2 YNFKEQ come from the germline V gene. The CDR3 runs 15 residues. V gene TRBV4-2 combines with J gene TRBJ1-4; D unresolved. The sample in question was PBMCs, obtained from a glioma patient whose treatment included an IDH1 peptide vaccine. The clonotype originates from a man aged 35 to 55 with glioma. The CDR3 DNA reads TGTGCCAGCAGCCAAGAATGGGCCCATAATGAAAAACTGTTTTTT. Encoded protein: CASSQEWAHNEKLFF.